The present entry profiles one TCR beta chain with its context. TCRdb passed the PCR reads through MiXCR, listing each CDR3 protein once. Of about 21,000 distinct CDR3 sequences listed, 60% are singletons. The length of the CDR3 is 14 residues. In germline, CDR1 is MDHEN, CDR2 SYDVKM. Deletions cut 3 bases from V and 3 bases from J, with 9 bases between. The sample is drawn from a study of vaccination and CD4 T cells after COVID-19. At the level of the study: Convalescent donors: six male, four female; seven Caucasian, two Asian, one multiracial, two Hispanic. Post-COVID draws followed diagnosis by a median around 100 days (range 35 to 161).

This clonotype was obtained from a human donor who had recovered from COVID-19. The sequenced sample was CD4+ T cells from blood, obtained after SARS-CoV-2 vaccination. The chain links TRBV28 to TRBJ1-5, with D tentatively TRBD1 (5 bases). CDR3 protein: CASSFAGPNQPQHF. The DNA of the CDR3 is TGTGCCAGCAGTTTCGCAGGGCCCAATCAGCCCCAGCATTTT.